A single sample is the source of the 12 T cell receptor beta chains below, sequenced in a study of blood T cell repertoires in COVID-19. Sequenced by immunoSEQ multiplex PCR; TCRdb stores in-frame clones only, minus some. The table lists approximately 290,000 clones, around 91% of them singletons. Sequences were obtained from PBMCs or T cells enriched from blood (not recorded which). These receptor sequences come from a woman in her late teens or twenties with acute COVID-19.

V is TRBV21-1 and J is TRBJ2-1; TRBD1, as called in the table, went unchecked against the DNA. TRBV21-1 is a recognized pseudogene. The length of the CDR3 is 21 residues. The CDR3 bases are TGTGCCAGCAGCAAATCAGAACCGAACATAGACAGTCCAAGCTCCTACAATGAGCAGTTCTTC. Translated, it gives CASSKSEPNIDSPSSYNEQFF.

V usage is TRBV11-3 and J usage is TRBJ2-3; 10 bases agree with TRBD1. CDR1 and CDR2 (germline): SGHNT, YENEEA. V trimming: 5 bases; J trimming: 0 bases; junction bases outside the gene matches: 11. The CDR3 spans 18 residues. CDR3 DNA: TGTGCCAGCAGCCGAGACCTGGACAGGGGGGCTAGCACAGATACGCAGTATTTT. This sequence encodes CASSRDLDRGASTDTQYF.

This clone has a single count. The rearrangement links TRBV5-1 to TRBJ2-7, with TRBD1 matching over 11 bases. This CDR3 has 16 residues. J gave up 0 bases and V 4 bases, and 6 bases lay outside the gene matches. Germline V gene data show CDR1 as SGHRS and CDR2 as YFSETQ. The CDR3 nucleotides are TGCGCCAGCAGCGATCGGGGGACAGGGGGCTCCTACGAGCAGTACTTC. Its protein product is CASSDRGTGGSYEQYF.

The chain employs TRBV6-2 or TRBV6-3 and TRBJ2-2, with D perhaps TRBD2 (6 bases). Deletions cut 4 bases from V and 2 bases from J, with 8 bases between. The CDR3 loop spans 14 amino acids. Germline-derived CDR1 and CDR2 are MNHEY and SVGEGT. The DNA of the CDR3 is TGTGCCAGCAGTTGGGGAGGTAACACCGGGGAGCTGTTTTTT. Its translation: CASSWGGNTGELFF.

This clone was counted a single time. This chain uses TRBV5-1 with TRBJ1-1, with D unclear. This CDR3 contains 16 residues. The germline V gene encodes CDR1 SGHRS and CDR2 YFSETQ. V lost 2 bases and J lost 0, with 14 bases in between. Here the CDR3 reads CASSFGIGGLNTEAFF. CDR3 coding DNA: TGCGCCAGCAGCTTCGGGATAGGCGGTTTGAACACTGAAGCTTTCTTT.

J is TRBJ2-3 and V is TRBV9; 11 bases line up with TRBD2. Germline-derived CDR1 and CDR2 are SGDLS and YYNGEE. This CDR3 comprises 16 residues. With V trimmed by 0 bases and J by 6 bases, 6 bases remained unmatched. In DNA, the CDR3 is TGTGCCAGCAGCGTAGGATCAACTAGCGGGGGTGATACGCAGTATTTT. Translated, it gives CASSVGSTSGGDTQYF.

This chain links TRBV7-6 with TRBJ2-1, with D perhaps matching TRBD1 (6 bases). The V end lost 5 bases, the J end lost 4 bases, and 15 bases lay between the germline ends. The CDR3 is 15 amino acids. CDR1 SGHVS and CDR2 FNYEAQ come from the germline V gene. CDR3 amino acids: CASSLYGQQYNEQFF. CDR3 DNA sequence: TGTGCCAGCAGCCTTTACGGACAGCAGTACAATGAGCAGTTCTTC.

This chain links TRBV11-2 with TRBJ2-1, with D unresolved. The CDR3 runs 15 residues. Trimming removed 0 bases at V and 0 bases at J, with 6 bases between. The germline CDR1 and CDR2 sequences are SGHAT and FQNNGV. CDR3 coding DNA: TGTGCCAGCAGCTTAGAGCACTCCTCCTACAATGAGCAGTTCTTC. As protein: CASSLEHSSYNEQFF.

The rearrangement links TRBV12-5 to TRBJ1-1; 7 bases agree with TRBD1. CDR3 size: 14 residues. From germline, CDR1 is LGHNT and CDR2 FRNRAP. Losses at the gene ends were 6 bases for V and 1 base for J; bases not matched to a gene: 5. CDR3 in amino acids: CASGETGKNTEAFF. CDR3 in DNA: TGTGCTAGTGGCGAGACAGGGAAGAACACTGAAGCTTTCTTT.

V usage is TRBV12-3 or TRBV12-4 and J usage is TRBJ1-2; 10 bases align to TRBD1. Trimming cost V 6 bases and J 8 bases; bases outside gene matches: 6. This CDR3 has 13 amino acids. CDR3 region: CASRTGGARGYTF. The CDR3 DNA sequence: TGTGCCAGCAGGACAGGGGGCGCTCGGGGCTACACCTTC.

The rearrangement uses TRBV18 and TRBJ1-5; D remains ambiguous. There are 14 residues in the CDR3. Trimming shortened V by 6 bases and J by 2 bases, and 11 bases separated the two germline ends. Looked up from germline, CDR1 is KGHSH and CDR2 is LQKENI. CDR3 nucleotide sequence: TGTGCCAGCTCGCGCGGCAGAGGCAATCAGCCCCAGCATTTT. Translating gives CASSRGRGNQPQHF.

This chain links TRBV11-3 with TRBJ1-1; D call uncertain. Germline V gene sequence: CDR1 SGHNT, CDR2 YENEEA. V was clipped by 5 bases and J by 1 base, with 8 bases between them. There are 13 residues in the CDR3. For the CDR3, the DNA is TGTGCCAGCAGCCCAACAGCGAACACTGAAGCTTTCTTT. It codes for CASSPTANTEAFF.